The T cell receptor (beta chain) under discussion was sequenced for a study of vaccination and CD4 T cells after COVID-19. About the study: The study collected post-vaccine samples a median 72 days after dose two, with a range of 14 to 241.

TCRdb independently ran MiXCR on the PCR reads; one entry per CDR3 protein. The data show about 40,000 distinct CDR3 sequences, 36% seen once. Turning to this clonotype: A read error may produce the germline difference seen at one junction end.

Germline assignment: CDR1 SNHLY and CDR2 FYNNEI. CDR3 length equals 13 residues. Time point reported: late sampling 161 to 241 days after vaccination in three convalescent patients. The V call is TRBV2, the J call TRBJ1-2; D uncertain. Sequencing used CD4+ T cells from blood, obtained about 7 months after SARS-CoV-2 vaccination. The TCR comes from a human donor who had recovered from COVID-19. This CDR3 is CASSVEAKDGYTF. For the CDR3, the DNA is TGTGCCAGCAGTGTAGAGGCCAAGGATGGTTACACCTTC.